This is a list of T cell receptor beta chains from one sample in a study of blood T cell repertoires in COVID-19. Sequencing was performed with immunoSEQ multiplex PCR; in TCRdb, only in-frame clones are kept and a portion is missing. Here the sample spans approximately 390,000 clones, about 86% being singletons. Source material: PBMCs or T cells enriched from blood (not recorded which). The receptors here all came from a woman between 45 and 65 years old who had recovered from COVID-19. The CDR3 runs from the conserved cysteine through the conserved F or W. The order of the fields is J gene, D gene, V gene, clone size, CDR3 DNA, CDR3 protein. The D gene is left open where the match is weak. Not all rows give a size; the values are once, few, many and, for expanded clones, a class.

>TRBJ1-2|-|TRBV13|-
TGTGCCAGCAGCTTGGGTCGAGGTCTTGGCTACACCTTC
CASSLGRGLGYTF
>TRBJ2-3|-|TRBV28|once
TGTGCCAGCAGTTTACCCAGGGTGGTTAGCACAGATACGCAGTATTTT
CASSLPRVVSTDTQYF
>TRBJ2-7|TRBD1|TRBV5-6|-
TGTGCCAGCAGCTTTCTAGGGACAGGGCTCGACGAGCAGTACTTC
CASSFLGTGLDEQYF
>TRBJ1-5|TRBD1|TRBV28|-
TGTGCCAGCAGTTTGCCAGGGGGAGGCAATCAGCCCCAGCATTTT
CASSLPGGGNQPQHF
>TRBJ2-1|TRBD2|TRBV12-5|-
TGTGCTAGTGGGCTAAAAGCGGGGGGTTTGAATGAGCAGTTCTTC
CASGLKAGGLNEQFF
>TRBJ2-1|TRBD2|TRBV11-2|-
TGTGCCAGCAGCGTGACGAGCGGGACTAGCGGGGGGGCCTACAATGAGCAGTTCTTC
CASSVTSGTSGGAYNEQFF
>TRBJ2-2|-|TRBV2|once
TGTGCCAGCAGTTCCTCCCACGGGACCGGGGAGCTGTTTTTT
CASSSSHGTGELFF
>TRBJ2-2|-|TRBV12-3/TRBV12-4|-
TGTGCCAGCAGTAAACAGGTCACCGGGGAGCTGTTTTTT
CASSKQVTGELFF
>TRBJ1-2|-|TRBV28|-
TGTGCCAGCAGTTTGTACCAGAACTATGGCTACACCTTC
CASSLYQNYGYTF
>TRBJ2-4|-|TRBV7-2|-
TGTGCCAGCAGCCCCAGAGCGACTATTTTCCTCGGGGCCAAAAACATTCAGTACTTC
CASSPRATIFLGAKNIQYF
>TRBJ1-5|-|TRBV12-3/TRBV12-4|-
TGTGCCAGCTCCAGGGGTAGCAATCAGCCCCAGCATTTT
CASSRGSNQPQHF
>TRBJ1-6|-|TRBV28|few
-
CASSSSTGLPNSPLHF
>TRBJ2-1|TRBD2|TRBV4-1|-
TGCGCCAGCAGCCAAGAGGTCCCGGGCGTTCTAGCGGGGGCCGAGCAGTTCTTC
CASSQEVPGVLAGAEQFF
>TRBJ1-5|TRBD1|TRBV5-1|-
TGCGCCAGCAGACCACAGGGGGCGATAGGCCGTGCACTGTGTAGCAATCAGCCCCAGCATTTT
CASRPQGAIGRALCSNQPQHF
>TRBJ2-7|TRBD2|TRBV7-9|-
TGTGCCAGCAGTCCAACGACCGGGACTAGCGGGCCTCCTATGCGCGAGCAGTACTTC
CASSPTTGTSGPPMREQYF
>TRBJ1-1|-|TRBV12-3/TRBV12-4|-
TGTGCCAGCAGTTTTGCCCAGGGTAAAGCTTTCTTT
CASSFAQGKAFF
>TRBJ2-5|-|TRBV10-3|-
TGTGCCATCAGTGACCGGGACTTCCAAGAGACCCAGTACTTC
CAISDRDFQETQYF
>TRBJ1-2|-|TRBV29-1|-
TGCAGCGTTGATCTCCCGTCGGCAGGGGTCGGCTATGGCTACACCTTC
CSVDLPSAGVGYGYTF
>TRBJ2-1|-|TRBV6-5|-
TGTGCCAGCAGTTACTCTCCCAGGGCCGTTTACAATGAGCAGTTCTTC
CASSYSPRAVYNEQFF
>TRBJ1-2|-|TRBV9|-
TGTGCCAGCTCAGGGTTCAATAACTATGGCTACACCTTC
CASSGFNNYGYTF
>TRBJ1-1|-|TRBV6-5|-
TGTGCCAGCAACCAGGGGTTGAACACTGAAGCTTTCTTT
CASNQGLNTEAFF
>TRBJ2-1|-|TRBV7-6|once
TGTGCCAGCAGCCAGACAGTAACCTCCTACAATGAGCAGTTCTTC
CASSQTVTSYNEQFF
>TRBJ1-6|-|TRBV28|-
TGTGCCAGCAGTTTGGCCGGGTCACTTTCTACGACCCTCCACTTT
CASSLAGSLSTTLHF
>TRBJ1-2|TRBD1|TRBV13|once
TGTGCCAGCAGCAAGAGGACAGGTAGCACTACCTATGGCTACACCTTC
CASSKRTGSTTYGYTF
>TRBJ1-5|-|TRBV6-1|-
TGTGCCAGCAGTGAATTTGGAGGGCAGCCCCAGCATTTT
CASSEFGGQPQHF
>TRBJ2-7|-|TRBV6-5|-
TGTGCCAGCAGTTACGACCCGACAGGACTTGCTAACGAGCAGTACTTC
CASSYDPTGLANEQYF
>TRBJ1-4|TRBD1|TRBV2|-
TGTGCCAGCAGGGGGTTACAGGGGGCGAGTAATGAAAAACTGTTTTTT
CASRGLQGASNEKLFF
>TRBJ2-3|-|TRBV6-5|-
TGTGCCAGCAGTTACGGCGGAGAAATCACAGATACGCAGTATTTT
CASSYGGEITDTQYF
>TRBJ1-1|-|TRBV18|-
TGTGCCAGCTCACCGATGGCTCTGGGCCAGTTCGACCCTTTCTTT
CASSPMALGQFDPFF
>TRBJ1-6|-|TRBV2|-
TGTGCCAGCAGAGGGCCAGGGTATAATAATTCACCCCTCCACTTT
CASRGPGYNNSPLHF
>TRBJ1-1|-|TRBV19|-
TGTGCCAGTAGTATAGGAGGCGGGAGCACTGAAGCTTTCTTT
CASSIGGGSTEAFF
>TRBJ2-7|TRBD1|TRBV5-1|-
TGCGCCAGCAGCCCGGGACAGGGGGCTGGTGAGCAGTACTTC
CASSPGQGAGEQYF
>TRBJ2-2|-|TRBV27|many
TGTGCCAGCAGTTTATCGCTGGGGGGCACCGGGGAGCTGTTTTTT
CASSLSLGGTGELFF
>TRBJ2-5|TRBD2|TRBV5-1|-
TGCGCCAGCCAGAGGGGACTAGAAGAGACCCAGTACTTC
CASQRGLEETQYF
>TRBJ1-5|TRBD1|TRBV5-1|-
TGCGCCAGCAGCATAGGGACAGGGGGAAATCAGCCCCAGCATTTT
CASSIGTGGNQPQHF
>TRBJ1-1|TRBD1|TRBV5-5|few
TGTGCCAGCAGCCAACAGGGGGCTTCTGGGACTGAAGCTTTCTTT
CASSQQGASGTEAFF
>TRBJ2-5|TRBD2|TRBV4-1|-
TGCGCCAGCAGCCAAAGCGGGACTAGAGAAGAGACCCAGTACTTC
CASSQSGTREETQYF
>TRBJ2-2|-|TRBV5-1|-
TGCGCCAGCAGCCCCCTTCGGGAGCGTTCCACCGGGGAGCTGTTTTTT
CASSPLRERSTGELFF
>TRBJ2-5|-|TRBV6-1|-
TGTGCCAGCAGTGAAGTGGGCCCCAAGGAGACCCAGTACTTC
CASSEVGPKETQYF